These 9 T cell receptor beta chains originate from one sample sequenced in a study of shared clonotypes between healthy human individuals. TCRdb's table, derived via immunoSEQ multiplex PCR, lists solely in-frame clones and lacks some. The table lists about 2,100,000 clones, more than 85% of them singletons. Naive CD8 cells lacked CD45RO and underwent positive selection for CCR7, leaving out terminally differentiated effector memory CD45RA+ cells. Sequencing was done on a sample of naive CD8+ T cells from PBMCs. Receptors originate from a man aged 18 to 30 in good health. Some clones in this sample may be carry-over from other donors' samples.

The CDR3 bases are TGTGCCAGCAGCGTTAAAGCGTTTGTATCTGGACAGGGAGATTCTGGAAACACCATATATTTT. As protein: CASSVKAFVSGQGDSGNTIYF. V and J are TRBV9 and TRBJ1-3; TRBD1 aligns across 8 bases. The CDR3 sequence is 21 residues long. V dropped 2 bases and J dropped 1; count of bases not matched to a gene: 20. CDR1 and CDR2 (germline): SGDLS, YYNGEE. The full variable domain, in which reference TRBV9 and TRBJ1-3 provide the parts outside the CDR3, is DSGVTQTPKHLITATGQRVTLRCSPRSGDLSVYWYQQSLDQGLQFLIQYYNGEERAKGNILERFSAQQFPDLHSELNLSSLELGDSALYFCASSVKAFVSGQGDSGNTIYFGEGSWLTVV.

The CDR3 protein is CASSIWGPEPQHF. CDR3 in DNA: TGTGCCAGTAGTATATGGGGTCCGGAGCCCCAGCATTTT. The chain has TRBV19 and TRBJ1-5; D is unresolved. Germline V gene lookup returns CDR1 LNHDA and CDR2 SQIVND (reference sequence). Deletions cut 2 bases from V and 8 bases from J, with 10 bases between. The CDR3 sequence is 13 residues long. The complete variable domain, with remaining parts taken from reference TRBV19 and TRBJ1-5, reads DGGITQSPKYLFRKEGQNVTLSCEQNLNHDAMYWYRQDPGQGLRLIYYSQIVNDFQKGDIAEGYSVSREKKESFPLTVTSAQKNPTAFYLCASSIWGPEPQHFGDGTRLSIL.

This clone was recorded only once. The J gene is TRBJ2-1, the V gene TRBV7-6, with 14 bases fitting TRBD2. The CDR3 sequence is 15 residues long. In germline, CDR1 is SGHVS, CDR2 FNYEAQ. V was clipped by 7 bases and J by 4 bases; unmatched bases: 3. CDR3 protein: CASIGLAGGYNEQFF. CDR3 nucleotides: TGTGCCAGCATCGGACTAGCGGGAGGATACAATGAGCAGTTCTTC.

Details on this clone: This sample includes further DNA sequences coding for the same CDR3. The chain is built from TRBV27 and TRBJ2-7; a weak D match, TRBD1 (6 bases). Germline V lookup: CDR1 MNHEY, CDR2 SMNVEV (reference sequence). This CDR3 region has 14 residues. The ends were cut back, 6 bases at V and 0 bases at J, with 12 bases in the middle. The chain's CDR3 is CASSFTGSSYEQYF. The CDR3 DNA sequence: TGTGCCAGCAGCTTCACAGGGAGCTCCTACGAGCAGTACTTC.

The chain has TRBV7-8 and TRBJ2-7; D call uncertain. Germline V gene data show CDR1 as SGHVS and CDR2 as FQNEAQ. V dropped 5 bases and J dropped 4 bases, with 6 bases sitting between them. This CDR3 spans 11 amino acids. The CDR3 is CASSPQYEQYF. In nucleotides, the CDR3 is TGTGCCAGCAGCCCCCAATACGAGCAGTACTTC.

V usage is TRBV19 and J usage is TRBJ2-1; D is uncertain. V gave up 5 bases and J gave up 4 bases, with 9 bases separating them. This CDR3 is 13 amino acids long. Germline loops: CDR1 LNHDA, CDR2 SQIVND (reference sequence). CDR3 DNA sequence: TGTGCCAGTAGTTCCTCTTTATACAATGAGCAGTTCTTC. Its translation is CASSSSLYNEQFF. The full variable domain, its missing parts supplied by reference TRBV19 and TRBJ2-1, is DGGITQSPKYLFRKEGQNVTLSCEQNLNHDAMYWYRQDPGQGLRLIYYSQIVNDFQKGDIAEGYSVSREKKESFPLTVTSAQKNPTAFYLCASSSSLYNEQFFGPGTRLTVL.

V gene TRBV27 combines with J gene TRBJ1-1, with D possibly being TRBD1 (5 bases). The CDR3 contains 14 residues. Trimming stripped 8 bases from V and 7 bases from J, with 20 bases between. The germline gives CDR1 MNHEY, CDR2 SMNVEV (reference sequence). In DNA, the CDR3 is TGTGCCAGCCGCTCTATAGCAGGGACCGATGAAGCTTTCTTT. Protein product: CASRSIAGTDEAFF.

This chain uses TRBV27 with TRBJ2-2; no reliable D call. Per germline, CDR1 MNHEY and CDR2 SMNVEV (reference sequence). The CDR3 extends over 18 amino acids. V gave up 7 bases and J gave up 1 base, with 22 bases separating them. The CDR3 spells CASTARSFGPKNTGELFF. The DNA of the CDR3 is TGTGCCAGCACCGCTAGGAGTTTCGGCCCCAAGAACACCGGGGAGCTGTTTTTT.

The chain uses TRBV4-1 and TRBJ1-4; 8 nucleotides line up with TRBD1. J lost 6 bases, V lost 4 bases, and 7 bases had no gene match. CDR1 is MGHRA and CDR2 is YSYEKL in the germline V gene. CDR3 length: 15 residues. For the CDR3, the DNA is TGCGCCAGCAGCCCGCAGGACAGGGTCCATGAAAAACTGTTTTTT. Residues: CASSPQDRVHEKLFF.